The 14 T cell receptor beta chains below come from one sample, sequenced in a study of blood T cells in healthy people across ages. Alongside a J-beta primer mix, a sample-barcoded 5' primer served in a second PCR lasting roughly 6 to 12 cycles. A single record per CDR3 protein comes from TCRdb applying MiXCR to the 5' RACE reads. The table lists 850,000 to 1,000,000 distinct CDR3 sequences, approximately 50% of them singletons. The sample consisted of blood. These receptors all come from a woman aged 55-75 years in good health.

This clonotype was picked up a small number of times. V is TRBV15 and J is TRBJ2-7; 8 nucleotides line up with TRBD2. Unmatched junction bases numbered 4, after V lost 6 bases and J lost 0 bases. CDR1 and CDR2 from the germline V gene are LNHNV and YYDKDF (reference sequence). This CDR3 is 14 amino acids long. The DNA for the CDR3 is TGTGCCACCAGGATAGCGGGATCCTCCTACGAGCAGTACTTC. It is translated as CATRIAGSSYEQYF.

V is TRBV6-2 or TRBV6-3 and J is TRBJ2-3; TRBD2 aligns across 9 bases. Trimming took 5 bases from V and 2 from J; bases not matched to a gene: 5. Germline V lookup: CDR1 MNHEY, CDR2 SVGEGT. The CDR3 totals 15 residues. CDR3 sequence reads: CASSPGLANTDTQYF. The CDR3 nucleotides read TGTGCCAGCAGTCCGGGACTAGCAAACACAGATACGCAGTATTTT.

This clonotype was seen more than once but under ten times. Here the CDR3 reads CASSQGLAGAQETQYF. CDR3 coding DNA: TGTGCCAGCAGCCAAGGACTAGCGGGAGCACAAGAGACCCAGTACTTC. This chain uses TRBV3-1 with TRBJ2-5, with TRBD2 matching over 12 bases. The CDR3 contains 16 residues. Trimming at V came to 1 base and at J to 2 bases, leaving 2 bases not matched to a gene. CDR1 and CDR2 from the germline V gene are LGHDT and YNNKEL (reference sequence).

The gene calls are TRBV9 and TRBJ2-3; 14 positions agree with TRBD2. CDR1 and CDR2 from the germline V gene are SGDLS and YYNGEE. This CDR3 is built from 15 residues. Trimming took 3 bases from V and 5 from J; bases not matched to a gene: 2. The CDR3 here is CASSATSGRVDTQYF. The DNA of the CDR3 is TGTGCCAGCAGCGCGACTAGCGGGAGGGTAGATACGCAGTATTTT.

V and J are TRBV29-1 and TRBJ1-6; 7 positions agree with TRBD1. CDR1 and CDR2 (germline): SQVTM, ANQGSEA. Trimming cost V 4 bases and J 8 bases; bases outside gene matches: 5. The CDR3 totals 13 residues. The CDR3 is CSVGGQRDSPLHF. The CDR3 nucleotides read TGCAGCGTTGGGGGACAGAGAGATTCACCCCTCCACTTT.

This rearrangement joins TRBV7-2 to TRBJ2-7; 10 nucleotides line up with TRBD2. V trimming: 2 bases; J trimming: 7 bases; junction bases outside the gene matches: 11. The V gene's germline CDR1 is SGHTA and CDR2 FQGNSA. The CDR3 spans 16 residues. The DNA of the CDR3 is TGTGCCAGCAGCTTATTGGTAGCGGGAGGCCTTGGGGAGCAGTACTTC. It specifies CASSLLVAGGLGEQYF. Filled out from reference TRBV7-2 and TRBJ2-7, the complete variable domain reads GAGVSQSPSNKVTEKGKDVELRCDPISGHTALYWYRQSLGQGLEFLIYFQGNSAPDKSGLPSDRFSAERTGGSVSTLTIQRTQQEDSAVYLCASSLLVAGGLGEQYFGPGTRLTVT.

The chain links TRBV6-1 to TRBJ2-4; 14 bases fit TRBD2. Losses at the gene ends were 5 bases for V and 0 bases for J; bases not matched to a gene: 3. CDR3 size: 17 residues. Germline CDR1 MNHNS, CDR2 SASEGT. The CDR3 region has the DNA TGTGCCAGCAGTATGGGACTAGCGGGAGCAGCCAAAAACATTCAGTACTTC. Translation: CASSMGLAGAAKNIQYF.

The chain combines TRBV30 with TRBJ2-1; TRBD2 matches 13 bases. The CDR3 extends over 14 amino acids. V lost 2 bases and J lost 15; bases outside the gene matches: 10. From germline, CDR1 is GTSNPN and CDR2 SVGIG (reference sequence). The CDR3 DNA reads TGTGCCTGGAGTACTGGGACTAGCGGGAATATCCGGTTCTTC. Translating it yields CAWSTGTSGNIRFF.

CDR3 residues: CASSVFEASGRTQYF. In DNA, the CDR3 is TGTGCCAGCAGCGTCTTTGAGGCCTCGGGGCGTACGCAGTATTTT. The chain employs TRBV9 and TRBJ2-3; D tentatively fits TRBD1 or TRBD2 (5 bases each). Trimming pared 2 bases from V and 8 bases from J, leaving 18 bases between. Germline V gene lookup returns CDR1 SGDLS and CDR2 YYNGEE. CDR3 length equals 15 residues. Together with reference TRBV9 and TRBJ2-3, the CDR3 gives the full variable domain: DSGVTQTPKHLITATGQRVTLRCSPRSGDLSVYWYQQSLDQGLQFLIQYYNGEERAKGNILERFSAQQFPDLHSELNLSSLELGDSALYFCASSVFEASGRTQYFGPGTRLTVL.

This clonotype was seen at least ten times. The chain links TRBV7-2 to TRBJ2-1, with D perhaps matching TRBD2 (5 bases). CDR1 is SGHTA, CDR2 FQGNSA, per germline. The V end was cut by 2 bases, the J end by 4 bases, with 12 bases between. The length of the CDR3 is 15 residues. The CDR3 bases are TGTGCCAGCAGCTTATCCAGCGGACCTTACAATGAGCAGTTCTTC. This codes for CASSLSSGPYNEQFF.

The chain uses TRBV20-1 and TRBJ2-7; 13 bases agree with TRBD2. V lost 6 bases, J lost 2 bases, and 7 bases stayed unmatched. The CDR3 has 15 residues. Germline V gives CDR1 DFQATT, CDR2 SNEGSKA (reference sequence). The CDR3 DNA sequence: TGCAGTGCAGACCTTGGGACTAGCGGGACCTACGAGCAGTACTTC. The encoded protein is CSADLGTSGTYEQYF.

This clonotype has only a few counts. The CDR3 nucleotides are TGCAGTGCCACTGCCACGGAGGGCCTTAGAGAGACCCAGTACTTC. Translated, it gives CSATATEGLRETQYF. The rearrangement links TRBV20-1 to TRBJ2-5; tentative D call: TRBD2 (6 bases). This CDR3 has 15 amino acids. V lost 6 bases and J lost 4, with 21 bases in between. In germline, CDR1 is DFQATT, CDR2 SNEGSKA (reference sequence).

This clonotype is a singleton in its sample. The genes are TRBV9 and TRBJ2-4; no reliable D call. V was cut by 0 bases and J by 0 bases, with 7 bases left in between. The CDR3 spans 15 residues. Germline V gene lookup returns CDR1 SGDLS and CDR2 YYNGEE. For the CDR3, the DNA is TGTGCCAGCAGCGTAGATGTTCTAGCCAAAAACATTCAGTACTTC. Amino acids: CASSVDVLAKNIQYF.

The V and J genes are TRBV2 and TRBJ2-3; no reliable D call. CDR3 length: 15 residues. Germline V gene lookup returns CDR1 SNHLY and CDR2 FYNNEI. V was trimmed by 7 bases and J by 4 bases, leaving 18 bases between them. DNA of the CDR3: TGTGCCAGCAAAGGGATCGGGTTTTTCCCAGATACGCAGTATTTT. Translation gives CASKGIGFFPDTQYF.